This T cell receptor (beta chain) is from a study of stem cell transplantation in POMP-related autoinflammatory disease. PRAID featured immunodeficiency plus autoinflammation. TCRdb's copy holds only in-frame clones and misses some; the assay was immunoSEQ multiplex PCR. The data show tens of thousands of clones, with roughly 88% seen just once and about 0.71% held by the top ten. The CDR3 is 15 residues long. V was cut by 6 bases and J by 5 bases, with 19 bases left in between. Germline CDR1 SNHLY, CDR2 FYNNEI. The TCR originated in a human patient with POMP-related autoinflammation and immune dysregulation (PRAID). The graft donor may have contributed some T cells. The sequences come from CD4+ T cells from PBMCs, collected after stem cell transplantation. The genes are TRBV2 and TRBJ2-5; D is possibly TRBD2 (8 bases). The CDR3 here is CASRARAGGQETQYF. The CDR3 bases are TGTGCCAGCAGGGCCCGGGCGGGGGGACAGGAGACCCAGTACTTC.